This T cell receptor (beta chain) was identified in a study of blood T cell repertoires in COVID-19. Study as a whole: The study drew acute and convalescent COVID-19 samples from the United States, Italy and Spain. Sample material is recorded as cDNA or gDNA derived from T cells, B-cell-depleted T cells, or PBMCs.

Authors' processing steps: By means of reference gene primer amplification, nucleated cell counts were estimated. Using immunoSEQ multiplex PCR, the repertoire was profiled, and TCRdb retains in-frame clones only, with some absent. That table gives V, J and clone size, and the DNA gave D and trimming. The sample holds just under 250,000 clones, around 87% seen once. Losses at the gene ends were 5 bases for V and 6 bases for J; bases not matched to a gene: 7. The CDR3 is 14 amino acids. Germline CDR1 reads MNHNY; CDR2 reads SVGAGI (reference sequence). The sample consisted of peripheral blood. The TCR comes from a woman younger than 45 who had recovered from COVID-19. The chain recombines TRBV6-6 with TRBJ1-5, with 7 bases lining up with TRBD1. The CDR3 DNA reads as TGTGCCAGCAGTGCGACAGGGAGTTTTCAGCCCCAGCATTTT. This codes for CASSATGSFQPQHF.